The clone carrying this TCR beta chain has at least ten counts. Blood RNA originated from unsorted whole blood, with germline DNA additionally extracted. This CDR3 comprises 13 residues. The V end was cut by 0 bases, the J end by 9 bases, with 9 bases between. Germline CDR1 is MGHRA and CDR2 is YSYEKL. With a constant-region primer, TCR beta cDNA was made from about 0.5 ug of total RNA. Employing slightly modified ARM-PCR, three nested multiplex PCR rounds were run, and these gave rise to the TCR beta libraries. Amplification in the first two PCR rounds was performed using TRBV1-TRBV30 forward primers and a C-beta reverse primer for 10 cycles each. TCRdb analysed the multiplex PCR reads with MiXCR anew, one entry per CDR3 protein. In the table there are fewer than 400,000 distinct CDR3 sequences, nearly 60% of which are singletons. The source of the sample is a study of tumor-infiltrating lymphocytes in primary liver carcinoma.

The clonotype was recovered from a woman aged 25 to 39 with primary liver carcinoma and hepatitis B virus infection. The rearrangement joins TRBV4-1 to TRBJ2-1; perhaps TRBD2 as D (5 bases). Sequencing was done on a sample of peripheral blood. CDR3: CASSQESGSEQFF. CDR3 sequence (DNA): TGCGCCAGCAGCCAAGAGTCGGGGAGTGAGCAGTTCTTC.